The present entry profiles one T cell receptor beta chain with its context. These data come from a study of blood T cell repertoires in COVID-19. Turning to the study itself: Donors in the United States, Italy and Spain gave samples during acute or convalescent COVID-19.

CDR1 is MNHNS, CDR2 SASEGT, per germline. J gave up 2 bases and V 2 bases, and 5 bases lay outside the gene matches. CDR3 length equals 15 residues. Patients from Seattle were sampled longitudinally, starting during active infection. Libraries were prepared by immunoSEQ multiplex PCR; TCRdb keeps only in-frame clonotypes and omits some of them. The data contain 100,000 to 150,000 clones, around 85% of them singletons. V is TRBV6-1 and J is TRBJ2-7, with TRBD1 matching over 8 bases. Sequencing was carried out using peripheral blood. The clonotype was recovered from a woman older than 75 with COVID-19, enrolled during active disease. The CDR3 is CASSEQSRGPYEQYF. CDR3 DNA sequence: TGTGCCAGCAGTGAACAAAGCAGGGGGCCCTACGAGCAGTACTTC.